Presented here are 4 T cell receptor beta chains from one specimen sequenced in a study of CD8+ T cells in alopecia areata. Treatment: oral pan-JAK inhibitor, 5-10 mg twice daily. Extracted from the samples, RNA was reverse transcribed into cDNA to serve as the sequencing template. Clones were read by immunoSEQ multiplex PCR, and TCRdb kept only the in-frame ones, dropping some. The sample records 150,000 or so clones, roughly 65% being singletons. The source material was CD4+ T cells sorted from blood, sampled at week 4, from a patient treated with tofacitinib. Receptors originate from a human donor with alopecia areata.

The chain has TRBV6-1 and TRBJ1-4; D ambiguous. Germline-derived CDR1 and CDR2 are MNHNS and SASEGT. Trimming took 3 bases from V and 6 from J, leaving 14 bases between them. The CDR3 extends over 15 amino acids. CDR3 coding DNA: TGTGCCAGCAGTGATCGGCGGGGAAGAGATGAAAAACTGTTTTTT. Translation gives CASSDRRGRDEKLFF.

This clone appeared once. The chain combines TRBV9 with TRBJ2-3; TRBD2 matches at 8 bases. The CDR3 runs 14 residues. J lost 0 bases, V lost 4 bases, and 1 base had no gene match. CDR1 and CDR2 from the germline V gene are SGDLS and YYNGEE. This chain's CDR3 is CASSIAGSTDTQYF. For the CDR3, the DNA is TGTGCCAGCAGCATAGCGGGGAGCACAGATACGCAGTATTTT.

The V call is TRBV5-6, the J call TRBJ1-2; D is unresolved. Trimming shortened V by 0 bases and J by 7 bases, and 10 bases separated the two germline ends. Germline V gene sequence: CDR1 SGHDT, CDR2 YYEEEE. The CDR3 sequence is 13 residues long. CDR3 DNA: TGTGCCAGCAGCTTGGTCAGACCGTCTGGCTACACCTTC. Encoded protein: CASSLVRPSGYTF.

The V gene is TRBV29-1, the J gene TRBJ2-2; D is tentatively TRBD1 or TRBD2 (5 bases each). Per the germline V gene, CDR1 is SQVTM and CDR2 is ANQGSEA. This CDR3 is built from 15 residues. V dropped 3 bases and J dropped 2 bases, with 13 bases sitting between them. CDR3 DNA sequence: TGCAGCGTTGAGAGGGCAGGGAAAAACACCGGGGAGCTGTTTTTT. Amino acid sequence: CSVERAGKNTGELFF.